The source of this T cell receptor beta chain is a study of blood T cell repertoires in COVID-19. Study as a whole: Sites in the United States, Italy and Spain provided acute and convalescent COVID-19 samples. Sources were T cells, B-cell-depleted T cells, or PBMCs; the material itself was cDNA or gDNA.

In the authors' methods: Estimation of nucleated cell counts was performed using reference gene primer amplification. The protocol was immunoSEQ multiplex PCR, while the TCRdb copy is restricted to in-frame clones and leaves out a portion. Clone size and V and J calls were adopted from that table, with D and trimming inferred from the DNA. The sample carries about 220,000 clones, approximately 78% recorded once. Germline assignment: CDR1 LGHDT and CDR2 YNNKEL (reference sequence). The trim removed 4 bases at V and 9 bases at J, leaving 4 bases unmatched. CDR3 length: 13 residues. Those enrolled in Seattle joined during active infection and were followed longitudinally afterward.

This chain joins TRBV3-1 (or the pseudogene TRBV3-2) and TRBJ2-1; 9 positions match TRBD2. Sequenced material: peripheral blood. The source of this sequence is a woman in her seventies with COVID-19, enrolled during active disease. CDR3 sequence: CASSLLAGTEQFF. CDR3 DNA: TGTGCCAGCAGCCTCCTAGCGGGAACTGAGCAGTTCTTC.